Each of the 18 T cell receptor beta chains below was sequenced from the same sample in a study of blood T cells in healthy people across ages. Next came a second PCR, run for about 6 to 11 cycles, which used a sample-barcoded 5' primer along with a J-beta primer mix. TCRdb reprocessed the 5' RACE reads with MiXCR, giving one entry per CDR3 protein. The sample consists of hundreds of thousands of distinct CDR3 sequences, roughly 49% of them appearing once. The sample taken for sequencing was blood. Every receptor here comes from an older woman in good health.

The chain has TRBV20-1 and TRBJ2-7; the match to TRBD2 covers 7 bases. This CDR3 region has 13 residues. V lost 3 bases to trimming and J lost 5 bases; unmatched junction nucleotides: 7. Germline V gives CDR1 DFQATT, CDR2 SNEGSKA (reference sequence). The CDR3 DNA sequence: TGCAGTGCTAGGCAGGCGGGAGAACACGAGCAGTACTTC. As protein: CSARQAGEHEQYF.

As for this clonotype: A much larger clone lies a single base off, so this may be a read error. The rearrangement joins TRBV20-1 to TRBJ2-5; tentative D call: TRBD2 (6 bases). TRBJ2-1 explains the end of the DNA better; the J call may be wrong. There are 15 residues in the CDR3. Germline CDR1 is DFQATT and CDR2 is SNEGSKA (reference sequence). CDR3 sequence (DNA): TGCAGTGCCCAGGGAGGTGCTCCCCTTCAAGAGACCCAGTTCTTC. It codes for CSAQGGAPLQETQFF.

This clonotype was seen a few times. This chain connects TRBV20-1 to TRBJ2-7; tentative D call: TRBD2 (5 bases). Trimming removed 3 bases at V and 2 bases at J, with 23 bases between. CDR3 length: 17 residues. Germline CDR1 reads DFQATT; CDR2 reads SNEGSKA (reference sequence). DNA of the CDR3: TGCAGTGCTAGGGAGAGTGGGAGTAGCCAGTTTACCTACGAGCAGTACTTC. This translates into CSARESGSSQFTYEQYF.

This clonotype was seen at least ten times. The chain employs TRBV7-3 and TRBJ2-1; 8 positions agree with TRBD2. J gave up 2 bases and V 6 bases, and 3 bases lay outside the gene matches. The germline gives CDR1 SGHTA, CDR2 FQGTGA. This CDR3 is built from 14 residues. DNA for the CDR3: TGTGCCAGCAGTTTAGCGGGACCCTACAATGAGCAGTTCTTC. This gives the protein CASSLAGPYNEQFF.

The chain uses TRBV10-3 and TRBJ1-1, with D maybe TRBD1 (5 bases). This CDR3 region has 12 residues. Germline V lookup: CDR1 ENHRY, CDR2 SYGVKD. The V and J ends lost 10 bases and 3 bases respectively, with 12 bases between them. The CDR3 DNA reads TGTGCCACTGGGGCCCGAGACACTGAAGCTTTCTTT. Protein sequence: CATGARDTEAFF.

The J gene is TRBJ2-7, the V gene TRBV7-9; TRBD1 agrees at 11 bases. The J call may be faulty, since TRBJ2-5 better matches the DNA end. This CDR3 has 16 amino acids. CDR1 is SEHNR, CDR2 FQNEAQ, per germline (reference sequence). This CDR3 is CASSLRGQGARETQYF. The CDR3 DNA sequence: TGTGCCAGCAGCTTACGAGGACAGGGGGCGCGAGAGACCCAGTACTTC.

V is TRBV20-1 and J is TRBJ1-6; a possible D gene is TRBD1 (6 bases). Trimming took off 6 bases at V and 1 base at J, with 13 bases between the two ends. Germline V gene sequence: CDR1 DFQATT, CDR2 SNEGSKA (reference sequence). The length of the CDR3 is 15 residues. Here the CDR3 reads CSAILRGSYNSPLHF. CDR3 nucleotide sequence: TGCAGTGCCATCCTCAGGGGATCCTATAATTCACCCCTCCACTTT.

The gene calls are TRBV2 and TRBJ2-7, with D possibly TRBD1 on 5 matching bases. The CDR3 spans 14 residues. Germline CDR1 is SNHLY and CDR2 is FYNNEI. Trimming stripped 3 bases from V and 4 bases from J, with 13 bases between. The CDR3 sequence is CASSDQGIGYEQYF. Here the CDR3 DNA reads TGTGCCAGCAGTGACCAGGGAATCGGGTACGAGCAGTACTTC.

V is TRBV3-1 and J is TRBJ2-7; D remains ambiguous. The CDR3 consists of 16 residues. V lost 1 base and J lost 5, with 18 bases in between. Looked up from germline, CDR1 is LGHDT and CDR2 is YNNKEL (reference sequence). The DNA for the CDR3 is TGTGCCAGCAGCCAAGTAACGGGTTTTGAGTCGGACGAGCAGTACTTC. It translates to CASSQVTGFESDEQYF.

The genes are TRBV28 and TRBJ2-7; D is unclear. Near its end, the DNA agrees better with TRBJ2-5, so the J call may be wrong. This CDR3 contains 11 residues. Germline-derived CDR1 and CDR2 are MDHEN and SYDVKM. CDR3 amino acids: CASRLKETQYF. The CDR3 nucleotides read TGTGCCAGCAGATTGAAGGAGACCCAGTACTTC.

The rearrangement joins TRBV20-1 to TRBJ1-6; D is ambiguous. Germline loops: CDR1 DFQATT, CDR2 SNEGSKA (reference sequence). The CDR3 length is 14 residues. The V gene lost 5 bases and the J gene lost 7 bases, with 15 bases spanning the gap. CDR3 sequence reads: CSAASGYGNSPLHF. In DNA form, the CDR3 reads TGCAGTGCTGCCTCGGGTTACGGGAATTCACCCCTCCACTTT.

This clonotype was counted a single time. One end of the junction fails to match germline, which may point to a read error. The rearrangement uses TRBV5-1 and TRBJ2-4, with D perhaps matching TRBD1 (6 bases). The DNA matches TRBJ2-7 better at its end, which makes the J call doubtful. This CDR3 contains 15 residues. In germline, CDR1 is SGHRS, CDR2 YFSETQ. CDR3 DNA: TGCGTCAGCAGCTTGTGGGCCGTCGTGGACAGCGAGCAGTACTTC. Amino acid sequence: CVSSLWAVVDSEQYF.

J is TRBJ2-1 and V is TRBV12-3 or TRBV12-4; 7 bases fit TRBD1. The junction had 5 bases not matched to a gene; V was cut back by 5 bases and J by 1 base. The length of the CDR3 is 15 residues. Here the CDR3 DNA reads TGTGCCAGCAGTCCGAACAGGGGTTCCTACAATGAGCAGTTCTTC. This gives the protein CASSPNRGSYNEQFF.

CDR3 DNA: TGTGCCAGCAGTCCAACGGACAGGGCTTCCTACGAGCAGTACTTC. Its translation: CASSPTDRASYEQYF. V gene TRBV28 combines with J gene TRBJ2-7; 8 nucleotides align to TRBD1. The CDR3 consists of 15 residues. V shed 5 bases, J shed 1 base, and the junction held 7 bases outside the gene matches. Germline CDR1 MDHEN, CDR2 SYDVKM.

This clonotype was detected only once. J is TRBJ1-5 and V is TRBV19; D ambiguous. CDR3 length: 13 amino acids. Trimming cost V 2 bases and J 6 bases, with 8 bases left between them. Germline CDR1 LNHDA, CDR2 SQIVND (reference sequence). CDR3 DNA: TGTGCCAGTAGTATAAATGGAGGTCAGCCCCAGCATTTT. Protein: CASSINGGQPQHF. Full variable domain (rest looked up from reference TRBV19 and TRBJ1-5): DGGITQSPKYLFRKEGQNVTLSCEQNLNHDAMYWYRQDPGQGLRLIYYSQIVNDFQKGDIAEGYSVSREKKESFPLTVTSAQKNPTAFYLCASSINGGQPQHFGDGTRLSIL.

A note on this clonotype: An end of the junction does not agree with germline; a read error may underlie this. The chain employs TRBV20-1 and TRBJ2-1; 9 positions agree with TRBD2. The CDR3 length is 15 residues. Looked up from germline, CDR1 is DFQATT and CDR2 is SNEGSKA (reference sequence). CDR3 sequence: CSAGDWVAGVHEQFF. DNA for the CDR3: TGTAGTGCTGGAGATTGGGTAGCGGGAGTCCACGAGCAGTTCTTC.

Note on this clonotype: A single base separates this from a much larger clone, so it may be a read error. The chain couples TRBV6-1 to TRBJ1-2, with TRBD1 as a possible D gene (6 bases). The CDR3 contains 13 residues. Germline assignment: CDR1 MNHNS and CDR2 SASEGT. DNA for the CDR3: TGTGCCAGCCGTGAAAGGACAGTCTATGGCTACACCTTC. As protein: CASRERTVYGYTF.

In its sample, this clonotype was seen a few times. J is TRBJ1-2 and V is TRBV20-1; D gene unclear. Looked up from germline, CDR1 is DFQATT and CDR2 is SNEGSKA (reference sequence). Trimming pared 6 bases from V and 1 base from J, leaving 15 bases between. This CDR3 comprises 14 residues. The CDR3 sequence: CSARTRDGNYGYTF. The CDR3 coding sequence is TGCAGTGCAAGGACCCGCGACGGTAACTATGGCTACACCTTC.